The 30 T cell receptor beta chains below come from one sample, sequenced in a study of cytomegalovirus exposure and HLA in healthy donors. The PCR contained 60 Vbeta and 13 Jbeta primers. Method: immunoSEQ multiplex PCR; TCRdb's copy keeps in-frame clones and lacks some. Counted here are 99,000 or so clones, over 60% occurring once; the ten biggest clones make up about 7.5%. Material: PBMCs. The receptors here all came from a man aged 40-49 years in good health and CMV-seropositive.

V is TRBV5-4 and J is TRBJ1-6; 8 nucleotides align to TRBD1. The CDR3 contains 15 residues. Germline CDR1 and CDR2: SGHNT and YYREEE (reference sequence). Germline trimming cut 0 bases from V and 5 bases from J; bases unmatched to any gene: 1. For the CDR3, the DNA is TGTGCCAGCAGCTTGGGACAGGGGAATAATTCACCCCTCCACTTT. Translation: CASSLGQGNNSPLHF.

The rearrangement links TRBV7-6 to TRBJ2-6; weak D call: TRBD1 (6 bases). The CDR3 has 15 residues. The V and J ends lost 5 bases and 2 bases respectively, with 10 bases between them. CDR1 and CDR2 from the germline V gene are SGHVS and FNYEAQ. The CDR3: CASSASGAGANVLTF. The CDR3 DNA reads TGTGCCAGCAGCGCCTCAGGGGCTGGGGCCAACGTCCTGACTTTC. The complete variable domain, with remaining parts taken from reference TRBV7-6 and TRBJ2-6, reads GAGVSQSPRYKVTKRGQDVALRCDPISGHVSLYWYRQALGQGPEFLTYFNYEAQQDKSGLPNDRFSAERPEGSISTLTIQRTEQRDSAMYRCASSASGAGANVLTFGAGSRLTVL.

This clone was seen once. The chain combines TRBV4-1 with TRBJ2-7; tentatively, D is TRBD2 (6 bases). This CDR3 is built from 16 residues. V lost 0 bases, J lost 2 bases, and 14 bases lay in between. CDR1 is MGHRA and CDR2 is YSYEKL in the germline V gene. The CDR3 DNA reads as TGCGCCAGCAGCCAAGAGGTCAGCGGGCTAACCTACGAGCAGTACTTC. It yields the protein CASSQEVSGLTYEQYF.

This chain uses TRBV2 with TRBJ2-5, with D possibly matching TRBD2 (5 bases). This CDR3 spans 16 amino acids. Germline V gene lookup returns CDR1 SNHLY and CDR2 FYNNEI. V was pared by 0 bases and J by 1 base, with 12 bases between. The CDR3 here is CASSEAEMDFQETQYF. The CDR3 nucleotides are TGTGCCAGCAGTGAAGCGGAGATGGACTTCCAAGAGACCCAGTACTTC.

This clone was seen more than once but under ten times. The chain employs TRBV20-1 and TRBJ1-1, with D tentatively TRBD1 (6 bases). The CDR3 loop spans 11 amino acids. Germline-derived CDR1 and CDR2 are DFQATT and SNEGSKA (reference sequence). V gave up 3 bases and J gave up 7 bases, with 9 bases separating them. CDR3 in DNA: TGCAGTGCTAGCGGACAGTTTGAAGCTTTCTTT. As protein: CSASGQFEAFF.

This clone was picked up one time. The chain carries TRBV4-1 and TRBJ1-1; no definite D call. This CDR3 contains 15 residues. From germline, CDR1 is MGHRA and CDR2 YSYEKL. Trimming removed 4 bases at V and 1 base at J, with 13 bases between. The CDR3 nucleotides read TGCGCCAGCAGCCCCGACCGAGGGTGGAACACTGAAGCTTTCTTT. Translated, it gives CASSPDRGWNTEAFF.

The chain has TRBV7-2 and TRBJ2-1; 9 nucleotides agree with TRBD2. CDR3 length: 17 amino acids. The J segment lost 5 bases and the V segment lost 5 bases, leaving 13 bases of the junction unmatched. Per germline, CDR1 SGHTA and CDR2 FQGNSA. The CDR3 DNA reads TGTGCCAGCAGCCGACAGGCGCCGGGACTAGCAGACAATGAGCAGTTCTTC. Protein sequence: CASSRQAPGLADNEQFF. Together with reference TRBV7-2 and TRBJ2-1, the CDR3 gives the full variable domain: GAGVSQSPSNKVTEKGKDVELRCDPISGHTALYWYRQSLGQGLEFLIYFQGNSAPDKSGLPSDRFSAERTGGSVSTLTIQRTQQEDSAVYLCASSRQAPGLADNEQFFGPGTRLTVL.

This rearrangement joins TRBV6-5 to TRBJ1-2, with no clear D. This CDR3 has 14 amino acids. With 0 bases removed from V and 4 bases from J, the gap between germline ends came to 9 bases. Germline V gene lookup returns CDR1 MNHEY and CDR2 SVGAGI. Here the CDR3 reads CASSYSLTFYGYTF. The CDR3 coding sequence is TGTGCCAGCAGTTACTCCCTTACATTCTATGGCTACACCTTC.

This chain connects TRBV7-2 to TRBJ1-5, with D maybe TRBD1 (6 bases). V shed 8 bases and J shed 9 bases, with 20 bases lying between them. Per germline, CDR1 SGHTA and CDR2 FQGNSA. The CDR3 is 14 amino acids. CDR3 nucleotide sequence: TGTGCCAGCGGCCCAGGGGACGCCTTGCGGCCCCAGCATTTT. It translates to CASGPGDALRPQHF.

The J gene is TRBJ1-6, the V gene TRBV18; TRBD1 matches 8 bases. The germline V gene has CDR1 KGHSH and CDR2 LQKENI. CDR3 size: 15 residues. With 6 bases clipped from V and 6 bases from J, the junction kept 7 bases outside the gene matches. CDR3 sequence reads: CASSPGQATNSPLHF. CDR3 DNA sequence: TGTGCCAGCTCTCCGGGACAGGCGACTAATTCACCCCTCCACTTT.

The V gene is TRBV28, the J gene TRBJ2-5; D unresolved. The last part of the DNA fits TRBJ2-7 better; the J call may be wrong. Germline loops: CDR1 MDHEN, CDR2 SYDVKM. This CDR3 spans 15 amino acids. The CDR3 DNA sequence: TGTGCCAGCGAACCCATGCGCGACACATCCTACGAGCAGTACTTC. Its translation: CASEPMRDTSYEQYF.

Remarks on this clone: At one end, the junction sequence differs from germline, possibly due to a read error. V gene TRBV5-1 combines with J gene TRBJ1-3; tentative D call: TRBD1 (6 bases). Germline CDR1 is SGHRS and CDR2 is YFSETQ. The CDR3 is 15 amino acids. As DNA, the CDR3 is TGCGCCAGCAGCTTGGCAGGGGCTGATGGAAACGCCATATATTTT. Amino acids: CASSLAGADGNAIYF.

The rearrangement joins TRBV7-2 to TRBJ2-2, with TRBD2 matching over 7 bases. Germline CDR1 and CDR2: SGHTA and FQGNSA. This CDR3 comprises 15 residues. The V and J ends lost 8 bases and 3 bases, in that order; junction bases with no gene match: 9. The CDR3 reads CASGWREGYTGELFF. The DNA of the CDR3 is TGTGCCAGCGGCTGGAGGGAGGGGTACACCGGGGAGCTGTTTTTT.

The CDR3 coding sequence is TGTGCCAGCAGCACATCCTGGCAGTCAGGGAGCAATCAGCCCCAGCATTTT. This sequence encodes CASSTSWQSGSNQPQHF. The chain employs TRBV27 and TRBJ1-5, with D tentatively TRBD1 (5 bases). Trimming pared 6 bases from V and 1 base from J, leaving 19 bases between. The length of the CDR3 is 17 residues. The germline V gene encodes CDR1 MNHEY and CDR2 SMNVEV (reference sequence).

The rearrangement joins TRBV7-6 to TRBJ2-2; D might be TRBD2 (7 bases). The CDR3 totals 15 residues. From germline, CDR1 is SGHVS and CDR2 FNYEAQ. The V end lost 7 bases, the J end lost 6 bases, and 18 bases lay between the germline ends. The CDR3 nucleotides read TGTGCCAGCACGCCACAGGGAGGGCCCCCCGGGGAGCTGTTTTTT. It specifies CASTPQGGPPGELFF.

The genes are TRBV7-2 and TRBJ2-7, with 8 nucleotides matching TRBD1. Germline V gene sequence: CDR1 SGHTA, CDR2 FQGNSA. The CDR3 sequence is 14 residues long. J was trimmed by 3 bases and V by 1 base; bases with no gene match: 2. The CDR3 DNA is TGTGCCAGCAGCTTAGGGACAGGGCACTACGAGCAGTACTTC. This gives the protein CASSLGTGHYEQYF.

This clone was observed a handful of times. J is TRBJ1-3 and V is TRBV9, with D perhaps matching TRBD1 (5 bases). With 8 bases removed from V and 0 bases from J, the gap between germline ends came to 9 bases. The CDR3 runs to 13 residues. The germline gives CDR1 SGDLS, CDR2 YYNGEE. CDR3 DNA: TGTGCCAGTCAGGGCTTCTCTGGAAACACCATATATTTT. Translating gives CASQGFSGNTIYF.

CDR3 loop: CAWSQLAGAMNEQFF. The CDR3 DNA reads as TGTGCCTGGAGCCAACTAGCGGGGGCCATGAATGAGCAGTTCTTC. The chain uses TRBV30 and TRBJ2-1; 11 nucleotides align to TRBD2. The CDR3 has 15 amino acids. Germline V lookup: CDR1 GTSNPN, CDR2 SVGIG (reference sequence). V gave up 3 bases and J gave up 7 bases; unmatched junction bases: 8.

This sequence joins TRBV4-2 and TRBJ2-1; 10 positions match TRBD2. J lost 8 bases, V lost 5 bases, and 9 bases had no gene match. Germline values: CDR1 LGHNA, CDR2 YNFKEQ. The CDR3 sequence is 15 residues long. CDR3 residues: CASSYKRGGQDEQFF. The CDR3 nucleotides read TGTGCCAGCAGCTACAAGCGGGGGGGCCAGGATGAGCAGTTCTTC.

The chain employs TRBV28 and TRBJ2-2, with TRBD1 as a possible D gene (5 bases). This CDR3 has 13 amino acids. Trimming shortened V by 6 bases and J by 4 bases, and 9 bases separated the two germline ends. The germline V gene encodes CDR1 MDHEN and CDR2 SYDVKM. CDR3 region: CASRSGLTGELFF. CDR3 DNA: TGTGCCAGCAGGTCAGGGCTCACCGGGGAGCTGTTTTTT.

The chain joins TRBV6-1 to TRBJ2-7; TRBD2 aligns across 15 bases. J lost 5 bases, V lost 1 base, and 12 bases had no gene match. Per the germline V gene, CDR1 is MNHNS and CDR2 is SASEGT. CDR3 length: 19 amino acids. The CDR3 sequence: CASSEESRGLAGGIHEQYF. CDR3 DNA sequence: TGTGCCAGCAGTGAAGAGTCCAGGGGACTAGCGGGAGGAATCCACGAGCAGTACTTC.

This clone was seen only once. The gene calls are TRBV14 and TRBJ2-7, with 7 bases identical to TRBD1. CDR1 is SGHDN and CDR2 is FVKESK in the germline V gene. Trimming cost V 8 bases and J 3 bases; bases outside gene matches: 4. This CDR3 comprises 12 residues. CDR3 in amino acids: CASGWDSYEQYF. As DNA, the CDR3 is TGTGCCAGCGGATGGGACAGCTACGAGCAGTACTTC.

The DNA of the CDR3 is TGTGCCAGCAGAAGGGACTCCCTGAGCTCCTACGAGCAGTACTTC. It specifies CASRRDSLSSYEQYF. This rearrangement joins TRBV28 to TRBJ2-7, with a weak D call TRBD2 (6 bases). V was clipped by 6 bases and J by 0 bases, with 15 bases between them. CDR1 is MDHEN and CDR2 is SYDVKM in the germline V gene. The CDR3 covers 15 residues.

As concerns this clone: Different DNA sequences within this sample yield the same CDR3. This sequence joins TRBV7-8 and TRBJ2-5; the match to TRBD2 covers 8 bases. Germline V gives CDR1 SGHVS, CDR2 FQNEAQ. The CDR3 spans 16 residues. Trimming removed 0 bases from V and 2 bases from J; junction bases left unmatched: 5. CDR3 DNA sequence: TGTGCCAGCAGCTTAGCGGAGCGGGGGTTACAAGAGACCCAGTACTTC. Translation gives CASSLAERGLQETQYF.

V usage is TRBV19 and J usage is TRBJ1-1; no clear D gene. Deletions cut 4 bases from V and 7 bases from J, with 10 bases between. Germline values: CDR1 LNHDA, CDR2 SQIVND (reference sequence). The CDR3 extends over 12 amino acids. The CDR3 spells CASSTGSGEAFF. CDR3 DNA sequence: TGTGCCAGTAGTACGGGATCAGGTGAAGCTTTCTTT.

J is TRBJ1-4 and V is TRBV5-4; tentative D call: TRBD1 (5 bases). Germline CDR1 and CDR2: SGHNT and YYREEE (reference sequence). Trimming cost V 0 bases and J 4 bases, with 10 bases left between them. The CDR3 is made up of 15 amino acids. CDR3 sequence (DNA): TGTGCCAGCAGCTTGGGGGGCAGCCGTAATGAAAAACTGTTTTTT. Translated: CASSLGGSRNEKLFF.

This chain uses TRBV19 with TRBJ1-6, with D unclear. CDR1 is LNHDA, CDR2 SQIVND, per germline (reference sequence). This CDR3 is 15 amino acids long. Trimming shortened V by 5 bases and J by 0 bases, and 8 bases separated the two germline ends. Here the CDR3 DNA reads TGTGCCAGTAGTCATCGGAGCTCCTATAATTCACCCCTCCACTTT. Protein product: CASSHRSSYNSPLHF.

This clone was seen only a few times. The DNA of the CDR3 is TGTGCCAGCAGCTCCTCCGGGACTAGCGTGGGCAGTCAGTACTTC. Translating gives CASSSSGTSVGSQYF. The chain combines TRBV5-5 with TRBJ2-4; TRBD2 aligns across 10 bases. The V gene's germline CDR1 is SGHKS and CDR2 YYEKEE (reference sequence). Trimming took 3 bases from V and 12 from J; bases not matched to a gene: 12. The CDR3 runs to 15 residues.

About this clone itself: An end of the junction differs from the germline gene, which may be a read error. V usage is TRBV7-2 and J usage is TRBJ2-4; 8 nucleotides line up with TRBD2. This CDR3 comprises 18 residues. Per germline, CDR1 SGHTA and CDR2 FQGNSA. The CDR3 here is CASSLVSQRGGSKNSQYF. In DNA, the CDR3 is TGTGCCAGCAGCTTAGTCTCTCAACGGGGGGGTTCCAAAAACAGTCAGTACTTC.

The rearrangement uses TRBV28 and TRBJ1-6, with unresolved D. V was shortened by 2 bases and J by 9 bases, with 11 bases between the two germline ends. The CDR3 contains 14 residues. Germline CDR1 is MDHEN and CDR2 is SYDVKM. CDR3 sequence reads: CASSLGGIGSPLHF. CDR3 coding DNA: TGTGCCAGCAGTTTAGGAGGTATCGGTTCACCCCTCCACTTT.